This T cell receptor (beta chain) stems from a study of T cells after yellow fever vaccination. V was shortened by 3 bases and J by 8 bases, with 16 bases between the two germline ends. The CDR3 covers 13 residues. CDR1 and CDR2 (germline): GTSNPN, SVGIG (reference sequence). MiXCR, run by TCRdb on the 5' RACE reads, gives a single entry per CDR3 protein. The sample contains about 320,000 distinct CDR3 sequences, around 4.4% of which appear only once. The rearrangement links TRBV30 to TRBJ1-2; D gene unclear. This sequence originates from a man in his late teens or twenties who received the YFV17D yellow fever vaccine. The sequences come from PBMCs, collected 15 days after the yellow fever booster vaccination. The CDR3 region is CAWSPEPPRGYTF. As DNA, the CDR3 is TGTGCCTGGAGCCCGGAACCCCCCCGGGGCTACACCTTC. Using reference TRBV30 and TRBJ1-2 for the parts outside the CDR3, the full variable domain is SQTIHQWPATLVQPVGSPLSLECTVEGTSNPNLYWYRQAAGRGLQLLFYSVGIGQISSEVPQNLSASRPQDRQFILSSKKLLLSDSGFYLCAWSPEPPRGYTFGSGTRLTVV.